This T cell receptor beta chain was sequenced in a study of blood T cell repertoires in COVID-19. As for the study in general: Acute-phase and convalescent COVID-19 samples originated in the United States, Italy and Spain. Sources were T cells, B-cell-depleted T cells, or PBMCs; the material itself was cDNA or gDNA.

In the study's own analysis: Cell counts per sample came from amplifying reference gene primers. Assay used: immunoSEQ multiplex PCR; TCRdb lists only in-frame clones, some missing. That table furnishes V, J and clone size, whereas the DNA furnished D and trimming. This table has about 45,000 clones, around 85% appearing once. V shed 9 bases and J shed 4 bases, with 15 bases lying between them. CDR1 is LNHDA and CDR2 is SQIVND in the germline V gene (reference sequence). The length of the CDR3 is 13 residues. The clonotype comes from a woman older than 75 with acute or convalescent COVID-19. This chain joins TRBV19 and TRBJ1-2; weak D call: TRBD1 (5 bases). Sequenced input: peripheral blood. The CDR3 DNA reads as TGTGCCAGCGCCGGGGGGTACTCCTATGGCTACACCTTC. Protein: CASAGGYSYGYTF.